This T cell receptor (beta chain) was recorded in a study of blood T cell repertoires in COVID-19. V trimming: 8 bases; J trimming: 6 bases; junction bases outside the gene matches: 2. Germline CDR1 and CDR2: SGHAT and FQDESV (reference sequence). The CDR3 is 14 residues long. Per the authors' pipeline: Amplified reference gene primers provided the basis for estimating nucleated cell counts. Some clones are missing from TCRdb's copy, which holds only in-frame ones; the method was immunoSEQ multiplex PCR. V and J calls and clone size are copied from that table; D and trimming were computed from the DNA. The sample consists of under 250,000 clones, about 83% of them appearing once.

J is TRBJ2-2 and V is TRBV11-1; 14 bases are a match to TRBD2. Sequenced sample: peripheral blood. This sequence was found in a human donor in a cohort sampled during active COVID-19. The CDR3 region has the DNA TGTGCCAGCGGGACTAGCGGGAGCTCCGGGGAGCTGTTTTTT. This sequence encodes CASGTSGSSGELFF. The complete variable domain, with remaining parts taken from reference TRBV11-1 and TRBJ2-2, reads EAEVAQSPRYKITEKSQAVAFWCDPISGHATLYWYRQILGQGPELLVQFQDESVVDDSQLPKDRFSAERLKGVDSTLKIQPAELGDSAMYLCASGTSGSSGELFFGEGSRLTVL.